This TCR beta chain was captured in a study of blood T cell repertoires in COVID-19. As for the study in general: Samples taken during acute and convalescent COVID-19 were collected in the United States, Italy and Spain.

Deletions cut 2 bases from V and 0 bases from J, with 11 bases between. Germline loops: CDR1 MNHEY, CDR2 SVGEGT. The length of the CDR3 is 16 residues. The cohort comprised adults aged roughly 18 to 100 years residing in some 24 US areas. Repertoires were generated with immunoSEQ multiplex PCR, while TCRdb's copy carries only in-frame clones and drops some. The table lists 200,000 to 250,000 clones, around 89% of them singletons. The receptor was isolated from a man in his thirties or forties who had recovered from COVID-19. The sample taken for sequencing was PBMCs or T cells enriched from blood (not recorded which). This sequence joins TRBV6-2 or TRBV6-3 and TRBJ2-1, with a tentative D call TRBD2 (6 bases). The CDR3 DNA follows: TGTGCCAGCAGTTACAGCCCCGGGGGCTCCTACAATGAGCAGTTCTTC. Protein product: CASSYSPGGSYNEQFF.